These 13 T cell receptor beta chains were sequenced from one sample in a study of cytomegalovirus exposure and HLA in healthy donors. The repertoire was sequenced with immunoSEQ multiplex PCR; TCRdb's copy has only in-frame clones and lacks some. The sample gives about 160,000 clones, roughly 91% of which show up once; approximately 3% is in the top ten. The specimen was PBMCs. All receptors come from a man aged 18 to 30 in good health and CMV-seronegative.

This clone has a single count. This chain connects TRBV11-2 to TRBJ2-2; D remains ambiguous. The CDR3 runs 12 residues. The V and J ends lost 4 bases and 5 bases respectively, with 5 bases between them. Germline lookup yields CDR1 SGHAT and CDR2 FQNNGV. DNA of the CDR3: TGTGCCAGCAGCTCCCTAACCGGGGAGCTGTTTTTT. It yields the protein CASSSLTGELFF.

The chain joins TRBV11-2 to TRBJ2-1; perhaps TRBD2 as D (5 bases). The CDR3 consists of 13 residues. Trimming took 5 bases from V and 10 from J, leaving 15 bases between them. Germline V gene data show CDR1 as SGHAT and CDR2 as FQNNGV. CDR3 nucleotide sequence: TGTGCCAGCAGCCCCGGGCGGGTTGGAGAGCAGTTCTTC. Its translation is CASSPGRVGEQFF.

The CDR3 DNA sequence: TGTGCCAGCAGTATACTAGCGGGGGGGACGGAGACCCAGTACTTC. This sequence encodes CASSILAGGTETQYF. The V and J genes are TRBV6-1 and TRBJ2-5, with TRBD2 matching over 13 bases. The CDR3 spans 15 residues. With 5 bases clipped from V and 5 bases from J, the junction kept 5 bases outside the gene matches. Germline V gene lookup returns CDR1 MNHNS and CDR2 SASEGT.

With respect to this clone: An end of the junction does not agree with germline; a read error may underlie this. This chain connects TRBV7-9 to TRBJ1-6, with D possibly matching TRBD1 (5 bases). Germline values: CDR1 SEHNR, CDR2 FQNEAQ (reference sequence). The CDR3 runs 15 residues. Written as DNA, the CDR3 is TGTGCCAGCAGCTTAGGTCTAGGGGATAACTCACCCCTCCACTTT. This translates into CASSLGLGDNSPLHF.

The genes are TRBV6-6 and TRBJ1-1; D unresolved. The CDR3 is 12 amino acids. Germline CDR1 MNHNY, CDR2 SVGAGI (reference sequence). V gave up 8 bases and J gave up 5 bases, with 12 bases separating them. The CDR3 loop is CASQGVPTEAFF. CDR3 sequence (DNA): TGTGCCAGCCAAGGAGTTCCAACTGAAGCTTTCTTT.

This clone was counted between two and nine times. CDR3 nucleotide sequence: TGTGCCAGCAGTGTCAGCGTACAAGAGACCCAGTACTTC. It yields the protein CASSVSVQETQYF. J is TRBJ2-5 and V is TRBV2; D gene uncertain. The V and J ends lost 4 bases and 2 bases respectively, with 8 bases between them. CDR1 and CDR2 (germline): SNHLY, FYNNEI. This CDR3 is 13 amino acids long.

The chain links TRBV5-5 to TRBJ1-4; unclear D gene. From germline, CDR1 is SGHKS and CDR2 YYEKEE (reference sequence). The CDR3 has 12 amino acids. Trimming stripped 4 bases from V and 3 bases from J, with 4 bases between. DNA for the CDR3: TGTGCCAGCAGCCCGTCTAATGAAAAACTGTTTTTT. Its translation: CASSPSNEKLFF.

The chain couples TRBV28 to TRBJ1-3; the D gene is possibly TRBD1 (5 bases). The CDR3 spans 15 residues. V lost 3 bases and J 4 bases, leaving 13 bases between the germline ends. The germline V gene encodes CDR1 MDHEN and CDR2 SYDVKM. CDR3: CASSFQGFLGNTIYF. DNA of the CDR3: TGTGCCAGCAGTTTTCAGGGTTTCCTCGGAAACACCATATATTTT.

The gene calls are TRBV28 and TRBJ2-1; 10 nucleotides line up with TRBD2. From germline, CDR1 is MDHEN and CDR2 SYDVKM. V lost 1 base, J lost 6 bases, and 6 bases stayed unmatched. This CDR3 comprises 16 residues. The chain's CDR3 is CASSLFTSGNVNEQFF. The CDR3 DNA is TGTGCCAGCAGTTTATTTACTAGCGGGAACGTCAATGAGCAGTTCTTC.

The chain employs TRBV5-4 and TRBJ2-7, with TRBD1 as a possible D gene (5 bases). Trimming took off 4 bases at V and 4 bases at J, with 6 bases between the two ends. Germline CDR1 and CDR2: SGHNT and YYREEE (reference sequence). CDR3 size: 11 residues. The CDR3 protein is CASSGAYEQYF. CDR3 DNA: TGTGCCAGCAGCGGGGCTTACGAGCAGTACTTC.

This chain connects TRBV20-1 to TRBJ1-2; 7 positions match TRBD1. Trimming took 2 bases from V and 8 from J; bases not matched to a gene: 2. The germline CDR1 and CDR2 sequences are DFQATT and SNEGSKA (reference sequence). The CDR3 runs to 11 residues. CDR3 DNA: TGCAGTGCTAGAAGGGGGCGAGGCTACACCTTC. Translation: CSARRGRGYTF.

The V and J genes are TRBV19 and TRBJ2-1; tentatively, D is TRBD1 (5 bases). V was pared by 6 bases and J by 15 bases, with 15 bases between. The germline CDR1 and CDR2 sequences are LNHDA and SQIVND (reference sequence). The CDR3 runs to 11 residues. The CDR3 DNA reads TGTGCCAGTAGGTCAGGGCACCGCCGGTTCTTC. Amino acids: CASRSGHRRFF. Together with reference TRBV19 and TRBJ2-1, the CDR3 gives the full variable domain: DGGITQSPKYLFRKEGQNVTLSCEQNLNHDAMYWYRQDPGQGLRLIYYSQIVNDFQKGDIAEGYSVSREKKESFPLTVTSAQKNPTAFYLCASRSGHRRFFGPGTRLTVL.

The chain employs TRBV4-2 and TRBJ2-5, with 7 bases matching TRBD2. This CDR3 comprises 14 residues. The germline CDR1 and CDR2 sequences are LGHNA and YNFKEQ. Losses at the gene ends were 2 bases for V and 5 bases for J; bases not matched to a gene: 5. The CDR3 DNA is TGTGCCAGCAGCCAAAGTGGGAGGGCTGAGACCCAGTACTTC. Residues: CASSQSGRAETQYF.